These 15 T cell receptor beta chains share one sample of origin, sequenced in a study of cytomegalovirus exposure and HLA in healthy donors. With 60 Vbeta and 13 Jbeta primers, the PCR was carried out. Libraries were prepared by immunoSEQ multiplex PCR; TCRdb keeps only in-frame clonotypes and omits some of them. The sample records about 200,000 clones, about 13% being singletons. The sample taken for sequencing was PBMCs. Source of these receptors: a man in his forties or fifties in good health and CMV-seropositive.

This clone showed up just a few times. The rearrangement links TRBV6-1 to TRBJ1-5; no firm D call. Between the trimmed V and J ends, which lost 7 bases and 1 base, there was a span of 14 bases. Looked up from germline, CDR1 is MNHNS and CDR2 is SASEGT. The CDR3 consists of 15 residues. The CDR3 DNA is TGTGCCAGCATGAGAGTGTCCAAGAGCAATCAGCCCCAGCATTTT. Its translation: CASMRVSKSNQPQHF.

The chain is built from TRBV11-2 and TRBJ2-5; 11 positions match TRBD2. The CDR3 sequence is 15 residues long. V shed 5 bases and J 4 bases; nucleotides not matched to a gene: 6. Germline lookup yields CDR1 SGHAT and CDR2 FQNNGV. The CDR3 sequence is CASSLSGGAGETQYF. As DNA, the CDR3 is TGTGCCAGCAGCCTTAGCGGGGGGGCGGGAGAGACCCAGTACTTC.

This clone came up a few times. The V call is TRBV6-1, the J call TRBJ1-6; the D gene is possibly TRBD1 (5 bases). Germline CDR1 and CDR2: MNHNS and SASEGT. The germline V and J ends were trimmed by 2 bases and 10 bases, with 15 bases remaining between them. CDR3 length: 15 residues. CDR3 amino acids: CASSEIPGLRSPLHF. The CDR3 DNA sequence: TGTGCCAGCAGTGAAATACCAGGGTTAAGGTCACCCCTCCACTTT.

A few counts support this clone. This chain uses TRBV19 with TRBJ2-2, with 9 nucleotides matching TRBD1. With 5 bases clipped from V and 6 bases from J, the junction kept 10 bases outside the gene matches. This CDR3 spans 16 amino acids. Germline V gene sequence: CDR1 LNHDA, CDR2 SQIVND (reference sequence). DNA of the CDR3: TGTGCCAGTAGTGACGGGTACGGGACAGGGCCCGGGGAGCTGTTTTTT. Amino acid sequence: CASSDGYGTGPGELFF. The full variable domain, its missing parts supplied by reference TRBV19 and TRBJ2-2, is DGGITQSPKYLFRKEGQNVTLSCEQNLNHDAMYWYRQDPGQGLRLIYYSQIVNDFQKGDIAEGYSVSREKKESFPLTVTSAQKNPTAFYLCASSDGYGTGPGELFFGEGSRLTVL.

J is TRBJ2-7 and V is TRBV6-5; 12 nucleotides agree with TRBD2. V lost 6 bases, J lost 4 bases, and 7 bases stayed unmatched. Germline assignment: CDR1 MNHEY and CDR2 SVGAGI. The CDR3 is 15 residues long. CDR3 DNA: TGTGCCAGCAGGGAGGGACTAGCGGGCTATTACGAGCAGTACGTC. Protein product: CASREGLAGYYEQYV.

V and J are TRBV9 and TRBJ2-7; 9 nucleotides align to TRBD1. The ends lost 7 bases at V and 6 bases at J; junction bases unmatched: 11. The CDR3 has 14 residues. Germline assignment: CDR1 SGDLS and CDR2 YYNGEE. CDR3 amino acids: CASSLGQGGAEQYF. CDR3 sequence (DNA): TGTGCCAGCTCTCTGGGACAGGGTGGGGCCGAGCAGTACTTC.

This clone was recorded a few times. The chain combines TRBV28 with TRBJ2-3; D is uncertain. The CDR3 covers 13 residues. The germline V gene encodes CDR1 MDHEN and CDR2 SYDVKM. Trimming took off 4 bases at V and 2 bases at J, with 7 bases between the two ends. CDR3 DNA: TGTGCCAGCAGTTCGCCTACCACAGATACGCAGTATTTT. Residues: CASSSPTTDTQYF. Variable domain in full (rest from reference TRBV28 and TRBJ2-3): DVKVTQSSRYLVKRTGEKVFLECVQDMDHENMFWYRQDPGLGLRLIYFSYDVKMKEKGDIPEGYSVSREKKERFSLILESASTNQTSMYLCASSSPTTDTQYFGPGTRLTVL.

This clone was counted a few times. The chain uses TRBV9 and TRBJ1-2, with no clear D. V dropped 0 bases and J dropped 8 bases, with 8 bases sitting between them. CDR1 is SGDLS, CDR2 YYNGEE, per germline. There are 12 residues in the CDR3. The CDR3 reads CASSVDGLGYTF. For the CDR3, the DNA is TGTGCCAGCAGCGTAGACGGGTTGGGCTACACCTTC.

The chain joins TRBV7-6 to TRBJ1-3, with TRBD1 as a possible D gene (6 bases). This CDR3 is built from 15 residues. The V end lost 5 bases, the J end lost 2 bases, and 13 bases lay between the germline ends. Germline V gene lookup returns CDR1 SGHVS and CDR2 FNYEAQ. This chain's CDR3 is CASSTITGTGNTIYF. The CDR3, as DNA: TGTGCCAGCAGCACCATTACAGGGACTGGAAACACCATATATTTT. The full variable domain, with the rest looked up from reference TRBV7-6 and TRBJ1-3, is GAGVSQSPRYKVTKRGQDVALRCDPISGHVSLYWYRQALGQGPEFLTYFNYEAQQDKSGLPNDRFSAERPEGSISTLTIQRTEQRDSAMYRCASSTITGTGNTIYFGEGSWLTVV.

This chain uses TRBV29-1 with TRBJ2-6; no firm D call. CDR1 and CDR2 from the germline V gene are SQVTM and ANQGSEA. The germline V and J ends were trimmed by 5 bases and 0 bases, with 8 bases remaining between them. The CDR3 has 14 amino acids. DNA of the CDR3: TGCAGCGTTCATAGAGGCTCTGGGGCCAACGTCCTGACTTTC. Protein product: CSVHRGSGANVLTF.

The chain recombines TRBV9 with TRBJ1-1, with a tentative D call TRBD1 (6 bases). Germline assignment: CDR1 SGDLS and CDR2 YYNGEE. This CDR3 region has 15 residues. V gave up 3 bases and J gave up 2 bases, with 14 bases separating them. Here the CDR3 DNA reads TGTGCCAGCAGCGCGGACAGCTTCCTTAACACTGAAGCTTTCTTT. Residues: CASSADSFLNTEAFF.

The CDR3 sequence: CATSRDPGSAVETQYF. For the CDR3, the DNA is TGTGCCACCAGCAGAGACCCTGGTAGCGCTGTGGAGACCCAGTACTTC. The chain couples TRBV15 to TRBJ2-5, with D perhaps matching TRBD2 (5 bases). Per the germline V gene, CDR1 is LNHNV and CDR2 is YYDKDF (reference sequence). This CDR3 is 16 amino acids long. Trimming took 0 bases from V and 5 from J, leaving 16 bases between them.

This clone was detected only a few times. The chain combines TRBV19 with TRBJ1-5; the D gene is possibly TRBD1 (6 bases). V was shortened by 0 bases and J by 9 bases, with 18 bases between the two germline ends. CDR3 length: 16 amino acids. From germline, CDR1 is LNHDA and CDR2 SQIVND (reference sequence). This chain's CDR3 is CASSIDPTGSHMPQHF. The CDR3 nucleotides read TGTGCCAGTAGTATAGACCCTACAGGGTCCCATATGCCCCAGCATTTT.

The chain combines TRBV30 with TRBJ2-5, with 8 bases aligning to TRBD2. The ends lost 3 bases at V and 5 bases at J; junction bases unmatched: 8. CDR3 length equals 14 residues. Germline CDR1 and CDR2: GTSNPN and SVGIG (reference sequence). CDR3 DNA sequence: TGTGCCTGGAGACGGGGGGGCCTGAGGGAGACCCAGTACTTC. Protein sequence: CAWRRGGLRETQYF.

This clone was detected only a few times. V usage is TRBV7-9 and J usage is TRBJ2-7; 7 positions match TRBD1. The germline V gene encodes CDR1 SEHNR and CDR2 FQNEAQ (reference sequence). Unmatched junction bases numbered 3, after V lost 3 bases and J lost 4 bases. The CDR3 has 13 residues. CDR3 sequence (DNA): TGTGCCAGCAGCTTTCCGGGACAGTACGAGCAGTACGTC. It yields the protein CASSFPGQYEQYV.